This T cell receptor (beta chain) was identified during a study of radiation and T cells in renal cell carcinoma. Findings of the study overall: Irradiated tumors held more dominant CDR3 motifs than control tumors. Only small tumor regions of roughly 0.96 g were sampled.

Trimming took off 4 bases at V and 8 bases at J, with 14 bases between the two ends. Per germline, CDR1 MGHRA and CDR2 YSYEKL. The CDR3 extends over 14 amino acids. Assay used: immunoSEQ multiplex PCR; TCRdb lists only in-frame clones, some missing. Of more than 4,500 clones in the sample, approximately 59% were seen once. Treatment meaning: 15 Gy SBRT to primary tumor, nephrectomy 4 weeks later. About this clone: Antigen unknown.

The V gene is TRBV4-1, the J gene TRBJ1-4; a possible D gene is TRBD1 (5 bases). The receptor comes from a man aged 60 to 69 with renal cell carcinoma. The material sequenced was tumor tissue, taken from a patient whose treatment included radiotherapy and nephrectomy. The CDR3 DNA reads as TGCGCCAGCAGCCCCCGGGACCCGGGGGAAAAACTGTTTTTT. Protein: CASSPRDPGEKLFF.